These 18 T cell receptor beta chains originate from one sample sequenced in a study of CD8 T cells in ankylosing spondylitis. TCRdb recomputed calls from the 5' RACE reads with MiXCR, one row per CDR3 protein. The sample shows under 150,000 distinct CDR3 sequences, approximately 10% of them seen only once. The sequencing input was blood, either unsorted or a sorted T cell fraction (not recorded which). These receptors originate from a female donor with ankylosing spondylitis or in good health (not recorded which).

Regarding this clonotype: One base away lies a much larger clone, so this may be a sequencing read error. This chain connects TRBV29-1 to TRBJ2-3; D unresolved. Germline V CDR1 and CDR2: SQVTM, ANQGSEA. CDR3 length: 17 residues. The ends were cut back, 0 bases at V and 1 base at J, with 17 bases in the middle. This CDR3 reads CSVEDLGRTPGTDTQYF. The CDR3 DNA follows: TGCAGCGTTGAAGATCTAGGTAGAACTCCTGGCACAGATACGCAGTATTTT.

In this sample, this clonotype turned up a few times. This rearrangement joins TRBV7-2 to TRBJ1-3, with TRBD1 as a possible D gene (5 bases). This CDR3 is 14 amino acids long. In germline, CDR1 is SGHTA, CDR2 FQGNSA. Trimming pared 4 bases from V and 5 bases from J, leaving 12 bases between. CDR3 in amino acids: CASSSRDQRNTIYF. DNA for the CDR3: TGTGCCAGCAGCTCACGGGACCAAAGAAACACCATATATTTT. Full variable domain (outside the CDR3, taken from reference TRBV7-2 and TRBJ1-3): GAGVSQSPSNKVTEKGKDVELRCDPISGHTALYWYRQSLGQGLEFLIYFQGNSAPDKSGLPSDRFSAERTGGSVSTLTIQRTQQEDSAVYLCASSSRDQRNTIYFGEGSWLTVV.

This clonotype was seen ten or more times. The chain links TRBV6-5 to TRBJ2-1, with D maybe TRBD2 (6 bases). The length of the CDR3 is 15 residues. The ends were cut back, 5 bases at V and 7 bases at J, with 18 bases in the middle. Germline V lookup: CDR1 MNHEY, CDR2 SVGAGI. The CDR3 nucleotides are TGTGCCAGCAGTCCAGTTAGGAGGGGCAATAATGAGCAGTTCTTC. Its translation is CASSPVRRGNNEQFF.

This clonotype came up many times. This chain joins TRBV12-3 or TRBV12-4 and TRBJ2-7; D gene uncertain. There are 13 residues in the CDR3. V was cut by 6 bases and J by 5 bases, with 14 bases left in between. The CDR3 coding sequence is TGTGCCAGCAGGAGGACCTTGAGGAACGAGCAGTACTTC. This gives the protein CASRRTLRNEQYF.

In its sample, this clonotype was seen many times. The genes are TRBV29-1 and TRBJ2-1; D gene uncertain. V lost 4 bases, J lost 0 bases, and 10 bases lay in between. CDR1 and CDR2 from the germline V gene are SQVTM and ANQGSEA. The CDR3 is 14 amino acids. CDR3 DNA: TGCAGCGTTGTGGGCTATAGCTCCTACAATGAGCAGTTCTTC. Encoded protein: CSVVGYSSYNEQFF.

This clonotype was counted only a few times. The rearrangement joins TRBV12-3 or TRBV12-4 to TRBJ2-2; tentative D call: TRBD2 (5 bases). Trimming removed 4 bases at V and 4 bases at J, with 16 bases between. The CDR3 has 16 amino acids. The CDR3 DNA reads TGTGCCAGCAGTTCCAGTTTCGGAGGTAGCACCGGGGAGCTGTTTTTT. Amino acid sequence: CASSSSFGGSTGELFF.

A few counts support this clonotype. This sequence joins TRBV7-8 and TRBJ2-1; 7 positions match TRBD2. V shed 3 bases, J shed 7 bases, and the junction held 6 bases outside the gene matches. CDR1 and CDR2 (germline): SGHVS, FQNEAQ. The CDR3 runs 14 residues. The CDR3 DNA sequence: TGTGCCAGCAGCTTGGGCCTTAGCGGGAATGAGCAGTTCTTC. Its translation is CASSLGLSGNEQFF.

This clonotype was counted at least ten times. The rearrangement joins TRBV10-2 to TRBJ2-1, with 13 nucleotides matching TRBD2. The CDR3 is made up of 14 amino acids. Germline CDR1 reads WSHSY; CDR2 reads SAAADI. V lost 8 bases to trimming and J lost 6 bases; unmatched junction nucleotides: 4. This chain's CDR3 is CASLLAGGLNEQFF. DNA for the CDR3: TGCGCCAGCCTACTAGCGGGGGGGCTCAATGAGCAGTTCTTC.

The rearrangement joins TRBV10-3 to TRBJ2-1; D is unresolved. This CDR3 is built from 14 residues. V lost 1 base and J lost 3, with 7 bases in between. From germline, CDR1 is ENHRY and CDR2 SYGVKD. Here the CDR3 DNA reads TGTGCCATCAGTGAGTTGGAGATCTACAATGAGCAGTTCTTC. Its protein product is CAISELEIYNEQFF.

This clonotype was counted only a few times. This chain links TRBV13 with TRBJ2-5, with a weak D call TRBD2 (5 bases). Trimming removed 5 bases at V and 7 bases at J, with 11 bases between. Germline assignment: CDR1 PRHDT and CDR2 FYEKMQ (reference sequence). The CDR3 is 12 residues long. CDR3 nucleotides: TGTGCCAGCAGCCTGGATCGGGGGACCCAGTACTTC. Translating gives CASSLDRGTQYF.

Ten or more counts support this clonotype. This chain connects TRBV19 to TRBJ2-7; 7 bases agree with TRBD1. The length of the CDR3 is 15 residues. With V trimmed by 5 bases and J by 1 base, 8 bases remained unmatched. Looked up from germline, CDR1 is LNHDA and CDR2 is SQIVND (reference sequence). The chain's CDR3 is CASSRRTGSSYEQYF. DNA for the CDR3: TGTGCCAGTAGTCGACGGACAGGATCTTCCTACGAGCAGTACTTC.

The table lists this clonotype with many counts. The chain combines TRBV12-3 or TRBV12-4 with TRBJ2-7; 11 nucleotides agree with TRBD2. The trim removed 11 bases at V and 4 bases at J, leaving 4 bases unmatched. This CDR3 comprises 12 residues. The CDR3 coding sequence is TGTGCCTCCAGACTAGCGGGGTACGAGCAGTACTTC. Amino acid sequence: CASRLAGYEQYF.

This clonotype was seen ten or more times. The J gene is TRBJ2-5, the V gene TRBV20-1; the D gene is possibly TRBD1 (7 bases). V was trimmed by 0 bases and J by 4 bases, leaving 12 bases between them. Germline V CDR1 and CDR2: DFQATT, SNEGSKA (reference sequence). The CDR3 loop spans 14 amino acids. In DNA, the CDR3 is TGCAGTGCTAGAGATCCAGGGGGGATAGAGACCCAGTACTTC. Protein product: CSARDPGGIETQYF.

Concerning this clonotype itself: This could be a read error, since a much larger clone is one nucleotide away. As the CDR3 is not closed by the conserved phenylalanine or tryptophan, this likely results from a read error. V is TRBV6-4 and J is TRBJ2-1; D not certain. The CDR3 has 15 amino acids. Germline V lookup: CDR1 MRHNA, CDR2 SNTAGT. V was shortened by 2 bases and J by 3 bases, with 11 bases between the two germline ends. CDR3 sequence (DNA): TGTGCCAGCAGTGACAAAACGGCAGGCTACAATGAGCAGTTCTTA. This translates into CASSDKTAGYNEQFL.

This clonotype was counted many times. The chain joins TRBV11-2 to TRBJ1-5; TRBD1 matches 8 bases. The CDR3 contains 15 residues. The trim removed 5 bases at V and 2 bases at J, leaving 5 bases unmatched. CDR1 SGHAT and CDR2 FQNNGV come from the germline V gene. The CDR3: CASSRGQGGNQPQHF. CDR3 nucleotides: TGTGCCAGCAGCCGCGGACAGGGCGGCAATCAGCCCCAGCATTTT. Looking up the rest from reference TRBV11-2 and TRBJ1-5 gives the full variable domain: EAGVAQSPRYKIIEKRQSVAFWCNPISGHATLYWYQQILGQGPKLLIQFQNNGVVDDSQLPKDRFSAERLKGVDSTLKIQPAKLEDSAVYLCASSRGQGGNQPQHFGDGTRLSIL.

This clonotype was recorded many times. The chain has TRBV28 and TRBJ1-2, with D perhaps matching TRBD1 (6 bases). This CDR3 is built from 14 residues. V lost 6 bases to trimming and J lost 4 bases, with 15 bases between them. Germline V lookup: CDR1 MDHEN, CDR2 SYDVKM. The CDR3 bases are TGTGCCAGCAGAAACAGGGAAGCCTTCTATGGCTACACCTTC. It is translated as CASRNREAFYGYTF.

This clonotype was observed many times. The gene calls are TRBV5-1 and TRBJ2-2; TRBD2 agrees at 10 bases. This CDR3 has 16 residues. CDR1 and CDR2 from the germline V gene are SGHRS and YFSETQ. V dropped 0 bases and J dropped 7; count of bases not matched to a gene: 6. CDR3 bases: TGCGCCAGCAGCTTGGAGTGGCTAGCGGGAGTCGGGGAGCTGTTTTTT. Translation: CASSLEWLAGVGELFF. The full variable domain, completed using reference TRBV5-1 and TRBJ2-2, is KAGVTQTPRYLIKTRGQQVTLSCSPISGHRSVSWYQQTPGQGLQFLFEYFSETQRNKGNFPGRFSGRQFSNSRSEMNVSTLELGDSALYLCASSLEWLAGVGELFFGEGSRLTVL.

On this clonotype itself: Being one base from a much bigger clone, this may be a read error. This chain links TRBV5-1 with TRBJ1-2; TRBD1 might be the D (5 bases). Germline V gene lookup returns CDR1 SGHRS and CDR2 YFSETQ. CDR3 length: 14 residues. The CDR3 spells CASSGGGQGSGYPF. The CDR3 nucleotides read TGCGCCAGCAGCGGCGGTGGGCAGGGAAGTGGCTACCCCTTC.